This paragraph reports one T cell receptor beta chain. Its antigen is unknown. The iRepertoire nested amplicon-rescue multiplex PCR amplified TCR alpha and beta CDR3s from RNA. Input was 100-400 ng of tissue mRNA or PBMC total RNA. TCRdb ran MiXCR on the multiplex PCR reads and lists one entry per CDR3 protein. Counted here are over 140,000 distinct CDR3 sequences, about two fifths occurring once; the ten biggest clones make up around 20%. The V segment lost 5 bases and the J segment 2 bases; nucleotides outside the gene matches: 10. The CDR3 is 17 amino acids. The data were taken from a study of glioma-infiltrating T cells. Study-level findings and limits: CDR3 overlap between tissue and blood was very small. Gliomas, especially low-grade, showed above-expected tissue-blood divergence; non-neoplastic patients showed below.

The chain has TRBV12-3 or TRBV12-4 and TRBJ1-5; 9 bases are shared with TRBD1. The sample consisted of glioma tissue, nonneoplastic brain tissue, or PBMCs (not recorded which). This sequence originates from a human donor with low-grade glioma or glioblastoma, undergoing nonglioma brain surgery, or in good health (not recorded which). CDR3 residues: CASSTKTGGVGNQPQHF. CDR3 bases: TGTGCCAGCAGTACGAAAACAGGGGGCGTTGGCAATCAGCCCCAGCATTTT.